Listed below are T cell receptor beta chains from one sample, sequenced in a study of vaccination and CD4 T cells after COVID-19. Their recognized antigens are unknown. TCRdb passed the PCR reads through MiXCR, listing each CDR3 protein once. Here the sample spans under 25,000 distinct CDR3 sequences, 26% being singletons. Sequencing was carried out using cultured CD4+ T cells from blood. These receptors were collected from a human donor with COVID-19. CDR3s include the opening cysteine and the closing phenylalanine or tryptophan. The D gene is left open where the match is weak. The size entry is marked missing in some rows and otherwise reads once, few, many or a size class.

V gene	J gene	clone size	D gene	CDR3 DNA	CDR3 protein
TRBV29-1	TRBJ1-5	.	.	TGCAGCGTTGTGCACGGCCCCAATCAGCCCCAGCATTTT	CSVVHGPNQPQHF
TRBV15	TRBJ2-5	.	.	TGTGCCACCAGCGCGGGACGAGGTGAAGAGACCCAGTACTTC	CATSAGRGEETQYF
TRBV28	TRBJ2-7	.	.	TGTGCCAGCAGTACAAGGACCTTGGGGTACGAGCAGTACTTC	CASSTRTLGYEQYF
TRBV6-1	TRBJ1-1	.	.	TGTGCCAGCAGTCCCGGAGAGGGTGAAGCTTTCTTT	CASSPGEGEAFF
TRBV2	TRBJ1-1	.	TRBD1	TGTGCCAGCAGGGACAGGAGAAACACTGAAGCTTTCTTT	CASRDRRNTEAFF
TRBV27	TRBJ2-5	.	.	TGTGCCGCTGCCCAGGGGGGGGTGTTTGAGACCCAGTACTTC	CAAAQGGVFETQYF
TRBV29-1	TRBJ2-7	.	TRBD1	TGCAGCGTTGAAGAGCAGGGGGCTGGGCTGCGCATCGAGCAGTACTTC	CSVEEQGAGLRIEQYF
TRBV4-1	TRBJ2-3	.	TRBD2	TGCGCCAGCAGCCAAGGGGTCATGGGACTAGCGGGTCGGCGGGGCACAGATACGCAGTATTTT	CASSQGVMGLAGRRGTDTQYF
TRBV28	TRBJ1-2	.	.	TGTGCCAGCAGCCAGCTCGGAGGGGGTGGCTATGGCTACACCTTC	CASSQLGGGGYGYTF
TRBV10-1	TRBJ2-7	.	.	TGCGCCAGCAGTTTTGGCTTAAGGGGGAGTCAGGACGAGCAGTACTTC	CASSFGLRGSQDEQYF
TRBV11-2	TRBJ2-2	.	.	TGCGCCAGCAGACCAAGTGCAGCGGGGAACACCGGGGAGCTGTTTTTT	CASRPSAAGNTGELFF
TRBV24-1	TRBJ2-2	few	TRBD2	TGTGCCACCAGTGACTCCGGGGGGGGTAACGCCGGGGAGCTGTTTTTT	CATSDSGGGNAGELFF
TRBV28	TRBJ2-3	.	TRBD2	TGTGCCAGCAGTTTAATCGGGCTAGCGGGTCGTACGCAGTATTTT	CASSLIGLAGRTQYF
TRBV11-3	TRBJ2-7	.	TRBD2	TGTGCCAGCAGCCGGGGGGTTGAGGAGCAGTACTTC	CASSRGVEEQYF
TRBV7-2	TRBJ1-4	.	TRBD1	TGTGCCAGCAGCTCCCGACAGGGCGGGGAAAAACTGTTTTTT	CASSSRQGGEKLFF
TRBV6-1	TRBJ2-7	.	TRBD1	TGTGCCAGCAGTGGACAGGGTTACGAGCAGTACTTC	CASSGQGYEQYF
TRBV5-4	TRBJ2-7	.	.	TGTGCCAGCAGCGCAGGGGCAAGCCGTTCAAGCTCCTACGAGCAGTACTTC	CASSAGASRSSSYEQYF
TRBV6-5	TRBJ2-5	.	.	TGTGCCAGCAGTTACAGGGGGACAGAGACCCAGTACTTC	CASSYRGTETQYF
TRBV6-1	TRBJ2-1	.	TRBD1	TGTGCCAGCAAATCCCGCGACAGGGGTATCTACAATGAGCAGTTCTTC	CASKSRDRGIYNEQFF
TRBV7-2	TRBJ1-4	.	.	TGTGCCAGCAGCGTCGACAGCTCTAATGAAAAACTGTTTTTT	CASSVDSSNEKLFF
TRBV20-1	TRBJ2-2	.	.	TGCAGTGCTAGAGACCGCCGGGCCGGGGAGCTGTTTTTT	CSARDRRAGELFF
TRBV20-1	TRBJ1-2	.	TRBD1	TGCAGTGCTAGCTTCGGGACAGGGTATGGCTACACCTTC	CSASFGTGYGYTF
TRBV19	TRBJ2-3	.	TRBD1	TGTGCCAGTACCCCCGGGACAGAAAGCACAGATACGCAGTATTTT	CASTPGTESTDTQYF
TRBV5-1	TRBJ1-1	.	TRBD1	TGCGCCAGCAGCCATACCGGGACAGGGGACACTGAAGCTTTCTTT	CASSHTGTGDTEAFF
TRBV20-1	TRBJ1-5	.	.	TGCAGTGCTAGAGGGGCGGGGGGCAATCAGCCCCAGCATTTT	CSARGAGGNQPQHF
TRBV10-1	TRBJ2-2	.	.	TGCGCCAGCAGTGAGGGGACGGTCCCCGGGGAGCTGTTTTTT	CASSEGTVPGELFF
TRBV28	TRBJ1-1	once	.	TGTGCCAGCAGTTTAGGGGCTACGAACACTGAAGCTTTCTTT	CASSLGATNTEAFF
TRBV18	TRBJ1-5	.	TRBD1	TGTGCCAGCTCACCCAAACAGGGGAATCAGCCCCAGCATTTT	CASSPKQGNQPQHF
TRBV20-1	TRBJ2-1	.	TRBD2	TGCAGTGCTAGAGACCCCAGCCTTAGCGGGGGACCACCCAAGGAGTTCTTC	CSARDPSLSGGPPKEFF